The entry below gives a single T cell receptor (beta chain) sequence along with its context. What it binds is unknown. This sample is part of a study of cytomegalovirus exposure and HLA in healthy donors. Study-level results: The study put 160 or so TCR beta chains on its list as cytomegalovirus-associated.

Primers: 60 Vbeta forward and 13 Jbeta reverse. Generated by immunoSEQ multiplex PCR, the TCRdb table keeps only in-frame clones and is missing some. The table includes roughly 150,000 clones, approximately 71% detected once. Trimming removed 4 bases from V and 4 bases from J, with 8 bases in between. This CDR3 has 12 amino acids. Germline loops: CDR1 SGHTA, CDR2 FQGNSA. The receptor's source is a man aged 18 to 30 in good health and CMV-seropositive. This chain uses TRBV7-2 with TRBJ2-7; TRBD1 might be the D (6 bases). The sequenced material came from PBMCs. In DNA form, the CDR3 reads TGTGCCAGCAGCTCCCAGGGGTACGAGCAGTACTTC. Encoded protein: CASSSQGYEQYF.